These T cell receptor beta chains were read from a single sample in a study of cytomegalovirus exposure and HLA in healthy donors. Profiling relied on immunoSEQ multiplex PCR, and the TCRdb table lists in-frame clones only, not all of them. The sample records some 150,000 clones, over 70% being singletons. The sample comprised PBMCs. These receptors were taken from a man aged 25-45 years in good health and CMV-seropositive. The CDR3 runs from the conserved cysteine through the conserved F or W. The D gene is left open where the match is weak. A row's size may be missing; if present it is once, few, many or a size class.

v_gene	abundance	d_gene	j_gene	len	CDR3nt	CDR3aa
TRBV21-1	NA	NA	TRBJ2-7	12	TGTGCCGTCAGGGGGGCCTCCTACGAGCAGTACTTC	CAVRGASYEQYF
TRBV27	NA	TRBD1	TRBJ1-1	15	TGTGCCAGCAGCTCCTACAGGGGGCTGGGCACTGAAGCTTTCTTT	CASSSYRGLGTEAFF
TRBV6-5	NA	NA	TRBJ2-7	13	TGTGCCAGCTCTCCGGACATTTCCTACGAGCAGTACTTC	CASSPDISYEQYF
TRBV27	NA	TRBD1	TRBJ2-7	13	TGTGCCAGCAGGAGGGGGCTGACCTACGAGCAGTACTTC	CASRRGLTYEQYF
TRBV7-2	NA	NA	TRBJ2-3	16	TGTGCCAGCAGCCCTCGCCCGGGATTTGCCAAAGATACGCAGTATTTT	CASSPRPGFAKDTQYF
TRBV5-4	few	TRBD2	TRBJ2-7	14	TGTGCCAGCAGCTTGGGAGCGGGAGCGAGCGAGCAGTACTTC	CASSLGAGASEQYF
TRBV5-1	NA	NA	TRBJ2-7	14	TGCGCCAGCAGCTTGGGGGGGCAGGGCTTCGAGCAGTACTTC	CASSLGGQGFEQYF
TRBV27	NA	TRBD1	TRBJ2-2	15	TGTGCCAGCAGACCACTTGGGACAGGGGGGGTGGAGCTGTTTTTT	CASRPLGTGGVELFF
TRBV6-6	NA	TRBD1	TRBJ1-2	14	TGTGCCAGCAGTTTTGCAGGGGGCAGCTATGGCTACACCTTC	CASSFAGGSYGYTF
TRBV15	NA	NA	TRBJ1-1	13	TGTGCCACCAGCAGAACGTCAGGTACTGAAGCTTTCTTT	CATSRTSGTEAFF
TRBV13	NA	TRBD1	TRBJ2-7	13	TGTGCCAGCAGCACTCGGACAGGACGGGAGCAGTACTTC	CASSTRTGREQYF
TRBV19	NA	NA	TRBJ1-1	14	TGTGCCAGTAGGGGTACCGGAGGGCGCACTGAAGCTTTCTTT	CASRGTGGRTEAFF
TRBV5-4	NA	TRBD2	TRBJ2-5	17	TGTGCCAGCAGCCCCGGTGGGCTAGCGGGGGTGCAAGAGACCCAGTACTTC	CASSPGGLAGVQETQYF
TRBV7-2	NA	TRBD1	TRBJ1-1	14	TGTGCCAGCAGCCAGAGACAGGGGAACACTGAAGCTTTCTTT	CASSQRQGNTEAFF
TRBV7-2	NA	NA	TRBJ1-1	17	TGTGCCAGCAGCTTAAGGGGTTCGGGGTGGGGGCACACTGAAGCTTTCTTT	CASSLRGSGWGHTEAFF
TRBV30	NA	NA	TRBJ2-3	13	TGTGCCTGGAGCGCCGCAGGGGTAGATACGCAGTATTTT	CAWSAAGVDTQYF
TRBV29-1	NA	TRBD1	TRBJ2-7	13	TGCAGCGTTGGACAGGGAAGGCCCTACGAGCAGTACTTC	CSVGQGRPYEQYF
TRBV5-4	NA	TRBD2	TRBJ2-3	18	TGTGCCAGCAGCACGGGGGGGGTCAGCTTACCTAGCACAGATACGCAGTATTTT	CASSTGGVSLPSTDTQYF